Below, one TCR beta chain is given with its context. Germline V gene lookup returns CDR1 SGHTA and CDR2 FQGNSA. The V end lost 4 bases, the J end lost 1 base, and 16 bases lay between the germline ends. The CDR3 spans 16 residues. This sample is part of a study of blood T cell repertoires in COVID-19. Overall study: Acute-phase and convalescent COVID-19 samples originated in the United States, Italy and Spain. In each case, the material was cDNA or gDNA derived from T cells, B-cell-depleted T cells, or PBMCs.

Method: immunoSEQ multiplex PCR; TCRdb's copy keeps in-frame clones and lacks some. The sample yields approximately 230,000 clones, around 88% seen once. Those enrolled, adults aged about 18 to 95 years, came from about two dozen US areas. Two consecutive negative NP/OP PCR tests, clearance, or resolved symptoms defined Cohort 3 recovery. The source of this sequence is a woman aged 30 to 39 who had recovered from COVID-19. The chain has TRBV7-2 and TRBJ1-2, with D perhaps TRBD1 (5 bases). The source material was PBMCs or T cells enriched from blood (not recorded which). The DNA of the CDR3 is TGTGCCAGCAGCTCACTGATGGGGGGGGTTAACTATGGCTACACCTTC. As protein: CASSSLMGGVNYGYTF.